The TCR beta chain described here comes from a study of T-cell memory formation after mild COVID-19. General observations from the study: Several responding clones turned up in pre-infection memory, indicating that cross-reactive memory may have taken part.

TCRdb reprocessed the 5' RACE reads with MiXCR, giving one entry per CDR3 protein. The data hold some 330,000 distinct CDR3 sequences, with around 20% observed a single time. CDR3 size: 13 residues. Trimming shortened V by 1 base and J by 7 bases, and 8 bases separated the two germline ends. Per the germline V gene, CDR1 is ENHRY and CDR2 is SYGVKD. Of note for this clonotype: Its specificity is not known.

The chain employs TRBV10-3 and TRBJ2-1; maybe TRBD1 (5 bases). The clonotype originates from an adult woman who had mild COVID-19 (a few samples of this study predate the infection). Cell type and time point are not known. The sequencing sample was made of PBMCs or a T cell subset sorted from them (not recorded which). Here the CDR3 DNA reads TGTGCCATCAGTGAGTTCCAGGGAAATGAGCAGTTCTTC. Protein: CAISEFQGNEQFF.